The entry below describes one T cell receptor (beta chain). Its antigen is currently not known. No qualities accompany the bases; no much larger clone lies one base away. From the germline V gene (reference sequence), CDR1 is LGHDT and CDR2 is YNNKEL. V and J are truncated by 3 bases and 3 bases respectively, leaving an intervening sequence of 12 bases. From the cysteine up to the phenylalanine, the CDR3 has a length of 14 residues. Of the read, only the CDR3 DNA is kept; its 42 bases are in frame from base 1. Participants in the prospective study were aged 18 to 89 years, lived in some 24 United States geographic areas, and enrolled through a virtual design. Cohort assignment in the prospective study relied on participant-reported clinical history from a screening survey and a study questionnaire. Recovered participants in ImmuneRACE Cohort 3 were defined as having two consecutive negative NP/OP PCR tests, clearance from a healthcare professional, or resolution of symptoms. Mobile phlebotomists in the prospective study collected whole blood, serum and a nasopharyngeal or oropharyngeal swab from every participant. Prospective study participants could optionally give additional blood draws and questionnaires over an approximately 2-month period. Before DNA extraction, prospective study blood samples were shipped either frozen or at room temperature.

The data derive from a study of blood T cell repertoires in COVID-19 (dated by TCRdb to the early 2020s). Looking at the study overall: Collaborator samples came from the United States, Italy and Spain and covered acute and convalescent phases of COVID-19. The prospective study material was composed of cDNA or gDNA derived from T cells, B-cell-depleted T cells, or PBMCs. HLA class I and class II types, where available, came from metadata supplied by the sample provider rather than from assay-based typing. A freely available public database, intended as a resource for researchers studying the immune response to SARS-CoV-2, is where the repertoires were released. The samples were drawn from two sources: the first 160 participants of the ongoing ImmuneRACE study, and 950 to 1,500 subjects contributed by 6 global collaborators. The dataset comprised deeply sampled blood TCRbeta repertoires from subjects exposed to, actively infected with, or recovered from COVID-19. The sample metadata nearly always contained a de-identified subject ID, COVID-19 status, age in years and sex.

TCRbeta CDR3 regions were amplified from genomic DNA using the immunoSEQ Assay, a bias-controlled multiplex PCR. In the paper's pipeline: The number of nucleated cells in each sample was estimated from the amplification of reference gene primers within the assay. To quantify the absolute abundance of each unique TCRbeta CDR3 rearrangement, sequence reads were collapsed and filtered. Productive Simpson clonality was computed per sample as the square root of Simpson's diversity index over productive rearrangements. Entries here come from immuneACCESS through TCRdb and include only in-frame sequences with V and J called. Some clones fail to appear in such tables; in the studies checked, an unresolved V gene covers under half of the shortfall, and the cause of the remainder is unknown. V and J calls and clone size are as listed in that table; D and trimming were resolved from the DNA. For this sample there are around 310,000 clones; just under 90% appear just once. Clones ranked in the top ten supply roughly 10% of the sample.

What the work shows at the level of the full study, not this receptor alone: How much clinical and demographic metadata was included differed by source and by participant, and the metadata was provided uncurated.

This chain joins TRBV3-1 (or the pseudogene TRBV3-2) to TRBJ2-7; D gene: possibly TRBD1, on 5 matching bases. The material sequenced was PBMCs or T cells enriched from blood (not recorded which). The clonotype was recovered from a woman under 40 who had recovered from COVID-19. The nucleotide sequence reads TGTGCCAGCAGCCACCCCGACAGTTACTACGAGCAGTACTTC. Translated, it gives CASSHPDSYYEQYF.